These 14 T cell receptor gamma chains came from one sample sequenced in a study of γδ T cells in repeated Plasmodium falciparum infection. TCRdb re-called the multiplex PCR reads using CATT. The sample holds more than 4,000 gamma-chain clones, roughly 3.5% seen once. Gammadelta T cells were flow-sorted from PBMC into Vgamma9/Vdelta2+ and Vdelta2-negative populations for bulk analysis. The specimen sequenced was gamma-delta T cells from blood. The source is a pool of human donors (malaria-infected and uninfected, not separated).

Remarks on this clone: This sequence is one base from a far larger clone and is likely a read error. Other DNA sequences in this sample translate to the same CDR3. The CDR3 DNA reads as TGTGCCTTGTGGGAGAGAAACAAGAAACTCTTT. This gives the protein CALWERNKKLF. The chain links TRGV9 to TRGJ1 or TRGJ2. The J gene is not listed in TCRdb, so it was assigned here from a DNA match to germline. The germline V gene encodes CDR1 GITISATS and CDR2 ISYDGTV (reference sequence). The V and J ends lost 3 bases and 10 bases, in that order; junction bases with no gene match: 6. The CDR3 loop spans 11 amino acids.

This clone rates as medium-sized. V is TRGV9 and J is TRGJP. The CDR3 contains 19 residues. V lost 2 bases and J lost 1; bases outside the gene matches: 8. Germline assignment: CDR1 GITISATS and CDR2 ISYDGTV (reference sequence). The CDR3, as DNA: TGTGCCTTGTGGGAGGCTGTCAGGGGGCAAGAGTTGGGCAAAAAAATCAAGGTATTT. It specifies CALWEAVRGQELGKKIKVF.

This clone was observed many times. A far larger clone is one base from this, pointing to a likely read error. The sample carries other DNA sequences with the same CDR3. The chain combines TRGV3 with TRGJ1 or TRGJ2. This CDR3 has 22 residues. Germline loops: CDR1 VTNTFY, CDR2 YDVSTARD (reference sequence). V lost 0 bases, J lost 0 bases, and 26 bases stayed unmatched. The CDR3 region has the DNA TGTGCCACCTGGGACAGGCGTCTAGTAAGGACGCCCACCATATCGAATTATTATAAGAAACTCTTT. It translates to CATWDRRLVRTPTISNYYKKLF.

This clone was picked up many times. A far larger clone is a single base away, which makes a read error likely. Other DNA sequences within the sample encode an identical CDR3. The chain combines TRGV9 with TRGJP. This CDR3 is built from 13 residues. V gave up 8 bases and J gave up 7 bases; unmatched junction bases: 2. Germline CDR1 and CDR2: GITISATS and ISYDGTV (reference sequence). CDR3 nucleotide sequence: TGTGCCTTGTCCGAGTTGGGCAAAAAAATCAAGGTATTT. Translation gives CALSELGKKIKVF.

This clone was counted at least ten times. The protein given by TCRdb reflects a much larger clone and differs at residue 14 from this DNA's translation, likely from a read error; the protein shown is the DNA's translation. The V gene is TRGV9, the J gene TRGJP. The CDR3 is made up of 16 amino acids. Germline V gene lookup returns CDR1 GITISATS and CDR2 ISYDGTV (reference sequence). The CDR3 DNA follows: TGTGCCTTGTGGGAGGTGCAGGAGTTGGGCAAAAAAATCGAGGTATTT. It translates to CALWEVQELGKKIEVF.

Comments on this clone: The protein recorded in TCRdb matches a much larger clone and deviates from this DNA's translation at residue 7, suggesting a read error; the protein here is obtained by translating the DNA. This chain links TRGV5 with TRGJ1 or TRGJ2. The CDR3 is 11 amino acids. CDR1 and CDR2 (germline): VINAFY, YDVSNSKD. With 0 bases clipped from V and 14 bases from J, the junction kept 7 bases outside the gene matches. The CDR3: CATWDRSRELF. CDR3 DNA sequence: TGTGCCACCTGGGACAGGTCAAGGGAACTCTTT.

As to this clone: The TCRdb record carries a much larger clone's protein, which differs from this DNA's translation at residue 5; a read error is the likely cause, and the protein listed here is the DNA translation. The V call is TRGV9, the J call TRGJ1 or TRGJ2. Germline V gives CDR1 GITISATS, CDR2 ISYDGTV (reference sequence). Trimming removed 5 bases from V and 0 bases from J; junction bases left unmatched: 7. This CDR3 has 14 amino acids. The CDR3 DNA follows: TGTGCCTTGTGGGGGTCTTCGAATTATTATAAGAAACTCTTT. It yields the protein CALWGSSNYYKKLF.

A note on this clone: The protein TCRdb gives is from a much larger clone and does not agree with this DNA's translation at residue 10, likely a read error; the protein shown here comes from the DNA. V usage is TRGV9 and J usage is TRGJ1 or TRGJ2. As TCRdb names no J gene, one was assigned here on the basis of a DNA match to germline. The germline CDR1 and CDR2 sequences are GITISATS and ISYDGTV (reference sequence). The CDR3 consists of 15 residues. V was pared by 3 bases and J by 6 bases, with 14 bases of the junction left unmatched. The DNA of the CDR3 is TGTGCCTTGTGGGAGCCCGGATCAATTTGTTATAAGAAACTCTTT. Translating it yields CALWEPGSICYKKLF.

This clone has more than one count but fewer than ten. The protein given by TCRdb reflects a much larger clone and differs at residue 6 from this DNA's translation, likely from a read error; the protein shown is the DNA's translation. The V and J genes are TRGV9 and TRGJP. TCRdb gives no J gene; it was assigned here by matching the DNA to germline. Germline V lookup: CDR1 GITISATS, CDR2 ISYDGTV (reference sequence). The CDR3 is 15 residues long. Trimming removed 6 bases from V and 6 bases from J; junction bases left unmatched: 5. This CDR3 reads CALWSRELGKKIKVF. In DNA form, the CDR3 reads TGTGCCTTGTGGTCGCGAGAGTTGGGCAAAAAAATCAAGGTATTT.

Comment on this clone: The TCRdb protein comes from a much larger clone and disagrees with this DNA's translation at residue 9, likely due to a read error; the protein given here is derived from the DNA. V is TRGV9 and J is TRGJP. The J gene was missing in TCRdb and was found by matching the end of the DNA to germline. The CDR3 is 17 amino acids. Germline CDR1 reads GITISATS; CDR2 reads ISYDGTV (reference sequence). CDR3 loop: CALWEGKQGLGKKIKVF. The DNA for the CDR3 is TGTGCCTTGTGGGAGGGTAAGCAAGGGTTGGGCAAAAAAATCAAGGTATTT.

This clone is classed as medium-sized (0.01 to 0.1%). A read error is the likely source, as a far larger clone sits one nucleotide away. The same CDR3 is also encoded by other DNA sequences in this sample. The rearrangement uses TRGV3 and TRGJ1 or TRGJ2. The CDR3 has 22 amino acids. Germline assignment: CDR1 VTNTFY and CDR2 YDVSTARD (reference sequence). This CDR3 reads CATWDRRLVRTPTISNYYKKLF. The CDR3 nucleotides read TGTGCCACCTGGGACAGGCGTTTAGTAAGGACGCCCACCATATCGAATTATTATAAGAAGCTCTTT.

By frequency in the sample, this clone is medium-sized. J is TRGJ1 or TRGJ2 and V is TRGV5. The CDR3 extends over 14 amino acids. Germline V gives CDR1 VINAFY, CDR2 YDVSNSKD. J was trimmed by 1 base and V by 0 bases; bases with no gene match: 3. CDR3 sequence: CATWDRDNYYKKLF. The CDR3 coding sequence is TGTGCCACCTGGGACAGGGACAATTATTATAAGAAACTCTTT.

This clone was observed a few times. The protein held in TCRdb is that of a much larger clone and does not match this DNA's translation at residue 6, likely because of a read error; the protein shown is translated from the DNA. The genes are TRGV4 and TRGJ1 or TRGJ2. This CDR3 spans 13 amino acids. V gave up 2 bases and J gave up 5 bases; unmatched junction bases: 6. CDR1 EGSTGY and CDR2 YDSYTSSV come from the germline V gene. CDR3 nucleotide sequence: TGTGCCACCTGGGATGTGCCCGATTATAAGAAACTCTTT. As protein: CATWDVPDYKKLF.

The chain links TRGV9 to TRGJ1 or TRGJ2. The J gene was missing in TCRdb and was found by matching the end of the DNA to germline. The CDR3 is 14 amino acids. Germline CDR1 reads GITISATS; CDR2 reads ISYDGTV (reference sequence). V was pared by 0 bases and J by 7 bases, with 9 bases of the junction left unmatched. In DNA form, the CDR3 reads TGTGCCTTGTGGGAGGTGCACGTTCTCTATAAGAAACTCTTT. It translates to CALWEVHVLYKKLF.